This is a list of T cell receptor beta chains from one sample in a study of shared clonotypes between healthy human individuals. Here immunoSEQ multiplex PCR was the method, and the copy in TCRdb shows in-frame clones only, minus some. The sample contains 650,000 to 800,000 clones, around 70% of which appear only once. Sequenced input: memory CD4+ T cells sorted from blood. The receptors shown here come from a woman between 25 and 40 years old in good health. The CDR3 runs from the conserved cysteine through the conserved F or W. Each record gives: D gene, V gene, J gene, CDR3 protein. D genes are given only for firm matches.

D: TRBD2; V: TRBV7-9; J: TRBJ2-1; CDR3: CASSLAGGPNEQFF
D: TRBD1; V: TRBV5-4; J: TRBJ1-4; CDR3: CASSFGTGEKLFF
D: -; V: TRBV2; J: TRBJ1-3; CDR3: CASSLQSGNTIYF
D: TRBD1; V: TRBV5-1; J: TRBJ2-1; CDR3: CASSQDRSSYNEQFF
D: -; V: TRBV23-1; J: TRBJ1-1; CDR3: CASSREPKTEAFF
D: TRBD1; V: TRBV7-9; J: TRBJ1-5; CDR3: CASSRRGGQEVNQPQHF
D: -; V: TRBV5-1; J: TRBJ2-1; CDR3: CASSSDRTPAGEQFF
D: -; V: TRBV14; J: TRBJ2-1; CDR3: CASSQYTLGEQFF
D: -; V: TRBV10-3; J: TRBJ1-5; CDR3: CAISESMSGQPQHF
D: -; V: TRBV5-1; J: TRBJ2-1; CDR3: CASSLLGQRGLDEQFF
D: TRBD2; V: TRBV5-1; J: TRBJ2-3; CDR3: CASSRASGTTDTQYF
D: -; V: TRBV5-1; J: TRBJ1-5; CDR3: CASSLMSGTHQPQHF
D: TRBD1; V: TRBV6-1; J: TRBJ2-2; CDR3: CASRMGTGDPGELFF
D: TRBD1; V: TRBV28; J: TRBJ1-5; CDR3: CASSRDRGASNQPQHF
D: TRBD1; V: TRBV11-2; J: TRBJ2-7; CDR3: CASSSILTGGTYEQYF
D: TRBD1; V: TRBV19; J: TRBJ1-5; CDR3: CASSMTGTGYQPQHF
D: -; V: TRBV6-5; J: TRBJ2-1; CDR3: CASSPGLEFNEQFF
D: -; V: TRBV2; J: TRBJ1-5; CDR3: CASSYPDQPQHF
D: TRBD2; V: TRBV27; J: TRBJ2-1; CDR3: CASRLAGTYNEQFF
D: TRBD2; V: TRBV27; J: TRBJ2-3; CDR3: CASSLRAGVRTDTQYF
D: TRBD1; V: TRBV19; J: TRBJ1-5; CDR3: CASRTGQQPQHF
D: TRBD2; V: TRBV5-1; J: TRBJ2-7; CDR3: CASSLGSGRFSYEQYF
D: -; V: TRBV5-1; J: TRBJ2-7; CDR3: CASREAGAREQYF
D: TRBD1; V: TRBV7-3; J: TRBJ2-2; CDR3: CASSRTGTANTGELFF
D: -; V: TRBV12-5; J: TRBJ2-2; CDR3: CASGSQGFSGELFF
D: TRBD1; V: TRBV19; J: TRBJ1-5; CDR3: CASQYRGAQHF
D: -; V: TRBV5-4; J: TRBJ2-3; CDR3: CASSLGALSTDTQYF
D: TRBD2; V: TRBV5-1; J: TRBJ2-7; CDR3: CASRRTSGYEQYF
D: -; V: TRBV28; J: TRBJ1-1; CDR3: CANSREGDTEAFF
D: -; V: TRBV7-2; J: TRBJ2-5; CDR3: CASSLGASRETQYF
D: -; V: TRBV7-8; J: TRBJ2-7; CDR3: CASSLKSGTYEQYF
D: -; V: TRBV5-4; J: TRBJ2-7; CDR3: CASSRGGVLPYEQYF
D: TRBD1; V: TRBV28; J: TRBJ1-1; CDR3: CAAGTGDFLSMNTEAFF
D: -; V: TRBV10-1; J: TRBJ2-1; CDR3: CASSVSFDREQFF
D: -; V: TRBV18; J: TRBJ2-1; CDR3: CASSEELGEQFF
D: -; V: TRBV19; J: TRBJ2-5; CDR3: CASSGSGVTMKETQYF
D: TRBD2; V: TRBV7-9; J: TRBJ2-5; CDR3: CASSLYSGRAEGETQYF
D: -; V: TRBV7-7; J: -; CDR3: CASSPSTSYEQYF
D: TRBD1; V: TRBV29-1; J: TRBJ1-4; CDR3: CSVADRENEKLFF
D: -; V: TRBV6-6; J: TRBJ1-5; CDR3: CATNTGFQHF
D: TRBD1; V: TRBV5-5; J: TRBJ2-7; CDR3: CASSLLTTGGDEQYF
D: -; V: TRBV7-2; J: TRBJ2-1; CDR3: CASSLDRAGYNEQFF
D: -; V: TRBV28; J: TRBJ1-5; CDR3: CASSFRVVGQPQHF
D: TRBD2; V: TRBV18; J: TRBJ2-3; CDR3: CASSPTSVTTDTQYF
D: TRBD2; V: TRBV15; J: TRBJ2-1; CDR3: CATSRGGGRGFEQFF
D: -; V: TRBV19; J: TRBJ1-5; CDR3: CASSDTHQPQHF
D: TRBD1; V: TRBV10-1; J: TRBJ2-3; CDR3: CASSERTGVITDTQYF